A selection of T cell receptor beta chains follows, all from one sample in a study of blood T cell repertoires in COVID-19. The assay was immunoSEQ multiplex PCR, and TCRdb's table has in-frame clones only and misses some. The sample lists 130,000 or so clones, roughly 80% seen once, with under 1.5% in the top ten. Specimen: peripheral blood. These receptors were collected from a man in his 60s with acute or convalescent COVID-19. Each CDR3 is given with its conserved first and last residue. A D gene is named only where the DNA matches it firmly. Clone size is shown for a subset of rows, as once, few, many or a class of expanded clone.

abundance	len	d_gene	v_gene	j_gene	CDR3aa	CDR3nt
.	14	TRBD2	TRBV10-3	TRBJ2-3	CAISEGGSWNTQYF	TGTGCCATCAGTGAAGGCGGGAGTTGGAATACGCAGTATTTT
once	15	TRBD2	TRBV5-4	TRBJ2-7	CASSSKRGNSYEQYF	TGTGCCAGCAGCTCCAAGCGGGGCAACTCCTACGAGCAGTACTTC
.	16	TRBD1	TRBV5-5	TRBJ2-7	CASSSKRGQGTYEQYF	TGTGCCAGCAGCTCAAAGCGCGGACAGGGAACCTACGAGCAGTACTTC
.	14	TRBD1	TRBV29-1	TRBJ1-4	CSVGQGDYNEKLFF	TGCAGCGTAGGACAGGGGGATTATAATGAAAAACTGTTTTTT
.	13	.	TRBV20-1	TRBJ2-3	CSASLGNSDTQYF	TGCAGTGCTAGTCTCGGGAACTCAGATACGCAGTATTTT
.	15	TRBD2	TRBV5-4	TRBJ2-5	CASSLLGTSVETQYF	TGTGCCAGCAGCTTGTTAGGGACTAGCGTTGAGACCCAGTACTTC
.	15	.	TRBV5-1	TRBJ2-2	CASSFTSRDTGELFF	TGCGCCAGCAGCTTCACCAGCCGGGACACCGGGGAGCTGTTTTTT
.	13	TRBD2	TRBV11-3	TRBJ2-3	CASSPGGTDTQYF	TGTGCCAGCAGCCCCGGGGGGACAGATACGCAGTATTTT
.	13	TRBD2	TRBV19	TRBJ2-7	CASSAGGSYEQYF	TGTGCCAGTTCAGCGGGAGGTTCCTACGAGCAGTACTTC
.	17	TRBD2	TRBV4-2	TRBJ2-3	CASSQERTSGSGIAQYF	TGTGCCAGCAGCCAAGAGAGGACTAGCGGGAGTGGGATCGCGCAGTATTTT
once	15	TRBD2	TRBV10-3	TRBJ2-7	CATESGAGDGYEQYF	TGTGCCACCGAGAGTGGGGCGGGAGATGGGTACGAGCAGTACTTC
.	16	TRBD1	TRBV7-2	TRBJ1-4	CASSLAGTGGYEKLFF	TGTGCCAGCAGCTTGGCCGGGACAGGGGGGTACGAAAAACTGTTTTTT
.	14	.	TRBV11-2	TRBJ2-7	CASSLEGGPLEQYF	TGTGCCAGCAGCTTAGAGGGGGGGCCTTTGGAGCAGTACTTC
once	11	.	TRBV6-1	TRBJ1-1	CASSEAPGAFF	TGTGCCAGCAGTGAAGCGCCGGGAGCTTTCTTT
.	15	.	TRBV5-1	TRBJ2-1	CASSATDRGYNEQFF	TGCGCCAGCAGCGCGACGGACAGAGGCTACAATGAGCAGTTCTTC
.	12	.	TRBV5-6	TRBJ2-7	CASSLGTYEQYF	TGTGCCAGCAGCTTGGGTACCTACGAGCAGTACTTC
.	16	TRBD2	TRBV7-6	TRBJ2-7	CASSPLAGGGSYEQYF	TGTGCCAGCAGTCCTCTAGCGGGGGGGGGCTCCTACGAGCAGTACTTC
.	15	TRBD1	TRBV5-8	TRBJ1-4	CASSYGLGGDPKLFF	TGTGCCAGCAGCTATGGGTTAGGGGGCGATCCAAAACTGTTTTTT
.	13	.	TRBV6-4	TRBJ1-1	CASSEQANTEAFF	TGTGCCAGCAGTGAGCAGGCGAACACTGAAGCTTTCTTT
.	14	.	TRBV5-1	TRBJ1-6	CASSLAGRDSPLHF	TGCGCCAGCAGCTTGGCAGGGAGGGATTCACCCCTCCACTTT
.	15	.	TRBV24-1	TRBJ1-4	CATSDHVQGGEKLFF	TGTGCCACCAGTGACCACGTCCAGGGTGGTGAAAAACTGTTTTTT
.	16	TRBD1	TRBV28	TRBJ1-1	CASSLSGTGLNTEAFF	TGTGCCAGCAGTTTATCCGGGACAGGATTGAACACTGAAGCTTTCTTT
.	15	.	TRBV6-5	TRBJ2-2	CASSYSGGNTGELFF	TGTGCCAGCAGTTACTCTGGCGGGAACACCGGGGAGCTGTTTTTT
.	16	TRBD1	TRBV7-3	TRBJ1-1	CASSRNQGAHGNEAFF	TGTGCCAGCAGCCGCAACCAGGGGGCGCATGGGAATGAAGCTTTCTTT
few	13	.	TRBV7-9	TRBJ2-2	CASSPDWTGELFF	TGTGCCAGCAGCCCGGACTGGACCGGGGAGCTGTTTTTT
.	15	.	TRBV7-2	TRBJ2-3	CASSLSRAATDTQYF	TGTGCCAGCAGCCTATCTAGAGCCGCCACAGATACGCAGTATTTT
.	12	.	TRBV30	TRBJ2-2	CAWRQDTGELFF	TGTGCCTGGAGACAGGACACCGGGGAGCTGTTTTTT
.	16	.	TRBV5-4	TRBJ1-2	CASSLARTGANYGYTF	TGTGCCAGCAGCTTAGCTCGGACCGGGGCTAACTATGGCTACACCTTC
.	13	.	TRBV24-1	TRBJ2-5	CATSDRGIETQYF	TGTGCCACCAGTGATAGGGGGATTGAGACCCAGTACTTC
.	18	.	TRBV5-1	TRBJ2-6	CASSPGLRGSPGANVLTF	TGCGCCAGCAGCCCGGGTCTCCGAGGGAGCCCTGGGGCCAACGTCCTGACTTTC
.	16	TRBD1	TRBV27	TRBJ1-2	CASGFGTANNLGGYTF	TGTGCGAGTGGGTTCGGGACAGCGAACAACCTGGGGGGCTACACCTTC
once	16	TRBD2	TRBV7-9	TRBJ2-3	CASSLIAGELRNTQYF	TGTGCCAGCAGCTTAATAGCGGGGGAGCTTAGGAATACGCAGTATTTT
.	19	TRBD2	TRBV4-2	TRBJ2-5	CASSQDKASGRIGRETQYF	TGTGCCAGCAGCCAAGATAAGGCTAGCGGGAGGATTGGAAGAGAGACCCAGTACTTC
.	16	TRBD2	TRBV11-2	TRBJ2-3	CASSLGTREGSDTQYF	TGTGCCAGCAGCTTAGGAACTAGGGAGGGTTCAGATACGCAGTATTTT
once	17	TRBD2	TRBV5-1	TRBJ2-1	CASSSLILAGGSNEQFF	TGCGCCAGCAGCTCCCTTATTCTAGCGGGGGGGAGTAATGAGCAGTTCTTC
.	16	TRBD2	TRBV6-1	TRBJ2-3	CASSEPGRGDTDTQYF	TGTGCCAGCAGTGAGCCTGGGCGGGGGGACACAGATACGCAGTATTTT
.	13	.	TRBV6-5	TRBJ1-5	CASRGYSNQPQHF	TGTGCCAGCAGGGGCTATAGCAATCAGCCCCAGCATTTT
.	15	TRBD1	TRBV5-1	TRBJ2-7	CASSSWTGSSYEQYF	TGCGCCAGCAGCTCCTGGACAGGGAGCTCCTACGAGCAGTACTTC
.	12	.	TRBV24-1	TRBJ2-1	CATSSQGNEQFF	TGTGCCACCAGTTCTCAGGGGAATGAGCAGTTCTTC
once	14	.	TRBV21-1	TRBJ2-3	CASSIAAHTDTQYF	TGTGCCAGCAGCATCGCTGCGCACACAGATACGCAGTATTTT
.	16	.	TRBV27	TRBJ2-3	CASSLSSLLLTDTQYF	TGTGCCAGCAGTTTATCCTCTCTCCTCCTCACAGATACGCAGTATTTT
.	12	TRBD2	TRBV27	TRBJ2-2	CASGRAAGELFF	TGTGCCAGCGGGAGGGCCGCTGGGGAGCTGTTTTTT
.	16	TRBD1	TRBV2	TRBJ1-4	CASRDPGQANNEKLFF	TGTGCCAGCAGAGACCCAGGACAGGCTAACAATGAAAAACTGTTTTTT
.	13	.	TRBV6-5	TRBJ2-7	CASSYSPGLGQYF	TGTGCCAGCAGTTACTCTCCCGGACTCGGGCAGTACTTC
.	17	.	TRBV1	TRBJ2-7	CTSGRSPKDYPTYEQYF	TGCACCAGCGGAAGATCACCGAAGGACTACCCGACCTACGAGCAGTACTTC
.	13	.	TRBV5-1	TRBJ1-2	CASSPQGGGGYTF	TGCGCCAGCAGCCCCCAGGGAGGCGGCGGCTACACCTTC
few	13	.	TRBV29-1	TRBJ2-2	CSVRLTNTGELFF	TGCAGCGTTCGACTAACGAACACCGGGGAGCTGTTTTTT
.	14	TRBD1	TRBV5-1	TRBJ2-5	CASSSGQGAKTQYF	TGCGCCAGCAGCTCCGGACAGGGGGCAAAGACCCAGTACTTC
once	17	TRBD1	TRBV7-8	TRBJ2-2	CASSPDRGRANTGELFF	TGTGCCAGCAGCCCGGACAGGGGGCGGGCGAACACCGGGGAGCTGTTTTTT
.	16	.	TRBV18	TRBJ2-3	CASSSFERVNTDTQYF	TGTGCCAGCTCCTCCTTCGAGCGGGTAAACACAGATACGCAGTATTTT